These T cell receptor beta chains were read from a single sample in a study of regulatory T cells in long-lasting Graves disease. One entry per CDR3 protein, called by TCRdb with MiXCR from the multiplex PCR reads. The sample includes around 420,000 distinct CDR3 sequences, 15% to 17% of them seen just once. This specimen consisted of peripheral blood mononuclear cells (PBMCs), obtained at new diagnosis, from a patient treated with antithyroid drugs. The receptor set was obtained from a female donor with Graves disease. Both conserved end residues are part of each CDR3. D genes are given only for firm matches. Each size is how often the clone was seen (once, few, many) or a class if it is expanded.

-	17	TRBJ2-3	many	TRBV19	CASSTDISSGSTDTQYF	TGTGCCAGTAGTACCGACATTTCGTCGGGTAGCACAGATACGCAGTATTTT
-	13	TRBJ2-2	many	TRBV7-9	CASSPPSVEELFF	TGTGCCAGCAGCCCGCCCTCTGTAGAGGAGCTGTTTTTT
-	14	TRBJ2-5	many	TRBV3-1	CASDDGGNQETQYF	TGTGCCAGCGATGACGGCGGAAACCAAGAGACCCAGTACTTC
-	15	TRBJ2-3	many	TRBV20-1	CSARDRGADTDTQYF	TGCAGTGCTAGAGATCGCGGGGCGGATACAGATACGCAGTATTTT
-	16	TRBJ1-1	many	TRBV20-1	CSARDLAGHRNTEAFF	TGCAGTGCTAGAGATTTGGCCGGGCATCGGAACACTGAAGCTTTCTTT
TRBD2	17	TRBJ2-5	many	TRBV12-5	CASAYRTSGRPGETQYF	TGTGCTAGTGCCTACCGGACTAGCGGGAGGCCCGGGGAGACCCAGTACTTC
-	16	TRBJ2-1	many	TRBV20-1	CSARLGTWVLRDEQFF	TGCAGTGCTAGATTGGGAACGTGGGTGTTAAGGGATGAGCAGTTCTTC
-	13	TRBJ2-7	many	TRBV5-1	CASSVETFYEQYF	TGCGCCAGCAGCGTGGAAACATTCTACGAGCAGTACTTC
-	17	TRBJ2-3	many	TRBV27	CASSLYGGRASTDTQYF	TGTGCCAGCAGTTTATATGGGGGGAGAGCTAGCACAGATACGCAGTATTTT
-	11	TRBJ1-1	many	TRBV12-3/TRBV12-4	CASSQIAEAFF	TGTGCCAGCAGTCAGATAGCTGAAGCTTTCTTT